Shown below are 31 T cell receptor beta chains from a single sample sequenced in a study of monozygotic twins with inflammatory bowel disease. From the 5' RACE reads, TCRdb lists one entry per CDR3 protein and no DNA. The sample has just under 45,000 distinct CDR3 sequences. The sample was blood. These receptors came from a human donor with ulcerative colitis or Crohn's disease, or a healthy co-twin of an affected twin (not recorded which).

The CDR3 region is CASSKTTGTYGYTF. The gene calls are TRBV7-2 and TRBJ1-2; TCRdb's assignment of TRBD1 cannot be checked, as there is no DNA. The CDR3 is made up of 14 amino acids. Germline-derived CDR1 and CDR2 are SGHTA and FQGNSA.

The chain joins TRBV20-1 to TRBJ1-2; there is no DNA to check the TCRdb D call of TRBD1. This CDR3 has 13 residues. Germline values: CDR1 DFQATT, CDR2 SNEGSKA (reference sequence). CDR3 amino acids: CSATRDRENGYTF.

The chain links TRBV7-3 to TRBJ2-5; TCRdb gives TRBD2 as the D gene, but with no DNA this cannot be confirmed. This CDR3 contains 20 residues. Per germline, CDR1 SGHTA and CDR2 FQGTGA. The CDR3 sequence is CASSPTGGTPGSLHQETQYF.

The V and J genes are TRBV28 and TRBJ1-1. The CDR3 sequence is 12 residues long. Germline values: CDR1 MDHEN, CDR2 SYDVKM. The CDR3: CATTRTPPEAFF.

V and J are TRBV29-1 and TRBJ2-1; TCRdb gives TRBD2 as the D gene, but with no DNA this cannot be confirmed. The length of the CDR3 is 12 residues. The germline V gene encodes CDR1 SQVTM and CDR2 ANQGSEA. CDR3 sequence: CSVGAGGNEQFF.

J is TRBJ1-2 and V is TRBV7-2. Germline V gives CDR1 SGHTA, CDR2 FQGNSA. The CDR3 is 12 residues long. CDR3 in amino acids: CASSFVNYGYTF.

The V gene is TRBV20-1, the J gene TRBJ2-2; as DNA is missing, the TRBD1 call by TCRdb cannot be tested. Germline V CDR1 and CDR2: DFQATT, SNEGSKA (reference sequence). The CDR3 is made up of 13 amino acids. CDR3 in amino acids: CSASRTGPGELFF.

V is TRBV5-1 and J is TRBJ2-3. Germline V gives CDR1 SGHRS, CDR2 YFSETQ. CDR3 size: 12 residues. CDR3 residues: CASSWDRDTQYF.

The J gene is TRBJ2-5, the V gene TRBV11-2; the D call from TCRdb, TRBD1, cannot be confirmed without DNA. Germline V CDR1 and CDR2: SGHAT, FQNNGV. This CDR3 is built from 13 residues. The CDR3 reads CASSHGQGETQYF.

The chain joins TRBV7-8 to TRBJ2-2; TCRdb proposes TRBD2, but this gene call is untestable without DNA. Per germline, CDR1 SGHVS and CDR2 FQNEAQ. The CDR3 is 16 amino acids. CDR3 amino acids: CASSREVMGSTGELFF.

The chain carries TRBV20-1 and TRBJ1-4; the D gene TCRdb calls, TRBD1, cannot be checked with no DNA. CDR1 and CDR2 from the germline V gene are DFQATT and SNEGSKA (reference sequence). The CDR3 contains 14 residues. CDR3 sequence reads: CSARRDSTVEKLFF.

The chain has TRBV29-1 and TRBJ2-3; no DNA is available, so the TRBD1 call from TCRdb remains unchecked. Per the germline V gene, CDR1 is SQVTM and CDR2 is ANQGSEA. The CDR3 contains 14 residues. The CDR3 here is CSVATGNVVDTQYF.

The chain's CDR3 is CASSTPGAQTLAGVSEQYF. The rearrangement links TRBV4-2 to TRBJ2-7; checking the TCRdb D call of TRBD2 is not possible without DNA. This CDR3 has 19 amino acids. CDR1 is LGHNA and CDR2 is YNFKEQ in the germline V gene.

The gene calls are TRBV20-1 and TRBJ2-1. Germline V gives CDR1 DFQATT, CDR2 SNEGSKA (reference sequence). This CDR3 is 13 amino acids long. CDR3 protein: CSAISTSYNEQFF.

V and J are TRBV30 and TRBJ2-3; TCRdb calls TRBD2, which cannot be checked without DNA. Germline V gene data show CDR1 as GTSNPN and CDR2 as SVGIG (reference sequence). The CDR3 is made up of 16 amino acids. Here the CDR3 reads CAWGKEAETSTDTQYF.

The CDR3 loop is CASSLGLASHGELFF. This chain joins TRBV12-3 or TRBV12-4 and TRBJ2-2; TCRdb selects TRBD2, and the lack of DNA leaves this call unchecked. This CDR3 has 15 residues.

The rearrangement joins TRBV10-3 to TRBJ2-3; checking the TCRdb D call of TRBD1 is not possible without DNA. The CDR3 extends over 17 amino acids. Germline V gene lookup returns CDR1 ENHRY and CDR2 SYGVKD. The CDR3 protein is CAISESSGTGGADTQYF.

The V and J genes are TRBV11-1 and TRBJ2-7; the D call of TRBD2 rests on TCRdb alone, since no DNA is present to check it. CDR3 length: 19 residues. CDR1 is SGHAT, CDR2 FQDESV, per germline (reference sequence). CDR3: CASSSKVGTSGSRPYEQYF.

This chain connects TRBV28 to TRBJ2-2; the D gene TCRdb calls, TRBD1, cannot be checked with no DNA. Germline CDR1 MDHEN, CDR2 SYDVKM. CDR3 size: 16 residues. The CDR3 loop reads CASSFWGTRSTGELFF.

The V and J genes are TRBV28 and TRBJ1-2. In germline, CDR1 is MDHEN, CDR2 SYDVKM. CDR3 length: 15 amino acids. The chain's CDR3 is CASSGHTPPNYGYTF.

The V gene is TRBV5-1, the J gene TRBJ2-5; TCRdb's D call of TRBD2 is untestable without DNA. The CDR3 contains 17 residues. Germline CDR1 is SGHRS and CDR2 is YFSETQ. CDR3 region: CASSLAGSGGPKETQYF.

The CDR3 here is CASSRTGASYEQYF. The chain couples TRBV5-4 to TRBJ2-7; the TRBD1 assignment by TCRdb is unverifiable without DNA. The germline CDR1 and CDR2 sequences are SGHNT and YYREEE (reference sequence). The length of the CDR3 is 14 residues.

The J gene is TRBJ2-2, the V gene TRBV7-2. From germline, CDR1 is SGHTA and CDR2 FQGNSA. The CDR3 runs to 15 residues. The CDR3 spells CASSSLWRNTGELFF.

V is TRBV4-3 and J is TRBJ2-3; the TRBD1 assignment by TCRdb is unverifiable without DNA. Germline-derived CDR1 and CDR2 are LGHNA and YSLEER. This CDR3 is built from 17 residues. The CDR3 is CASSQGVETGGWDTQYF.

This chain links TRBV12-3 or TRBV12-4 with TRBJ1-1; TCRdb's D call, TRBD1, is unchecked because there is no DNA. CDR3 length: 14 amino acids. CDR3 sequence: CASSQGQPNTEAFF.

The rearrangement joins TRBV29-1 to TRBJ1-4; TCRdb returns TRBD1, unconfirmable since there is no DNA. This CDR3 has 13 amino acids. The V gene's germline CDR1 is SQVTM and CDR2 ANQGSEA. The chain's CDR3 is CSVPGQSNEKLFF.

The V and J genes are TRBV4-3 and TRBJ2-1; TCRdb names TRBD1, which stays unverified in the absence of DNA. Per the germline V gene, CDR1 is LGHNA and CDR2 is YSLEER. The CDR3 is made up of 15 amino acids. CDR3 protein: CASSQRQGVRNEQFF.

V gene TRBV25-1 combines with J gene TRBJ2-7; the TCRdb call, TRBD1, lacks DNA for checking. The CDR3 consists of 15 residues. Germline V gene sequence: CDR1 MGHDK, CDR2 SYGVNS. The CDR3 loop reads CASSEPGDKTYEQYF.

CDR3 region: CATGARGPLMETQYF. The chain has TRBV28 and TRBJ2-5; TCRdb proposes TRBD1, but this gene call is untestable without DNA. Germline CDR1 MDHEN, CDR2 SYDVKM. CDR3 size: 15 residues.

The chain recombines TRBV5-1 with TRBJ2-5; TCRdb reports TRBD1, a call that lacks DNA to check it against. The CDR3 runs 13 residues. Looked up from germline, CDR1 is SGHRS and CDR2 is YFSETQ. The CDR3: CASSFQQGETQYF.

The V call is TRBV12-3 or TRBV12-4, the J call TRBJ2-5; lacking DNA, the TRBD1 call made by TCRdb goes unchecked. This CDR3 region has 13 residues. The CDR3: CASTRTGEETQYF.